This T cell receptor (beta chain) stems from a study of blood T cell repertoires in COVID-19. Within 2 weeks of study entry, exposed participants had contacted a PCR-confirmed or clinician-diagnosed COVID-19 case. Assay: immunoSEQ multiplex PCR; the TCRdb copy retains only in-frame clones and omits some. The data hold about 260,000 clones, with around 90% observed a single time. V lost 4 bases, J lost 6 bases, and 5 bases stayed unmatched. CDR3 length: 15 amino acids. CDR1 and CDR2 (germline): SGHRS, YFSETQ. Sequenced input: PBMCs or T cells enriched from blood (not recorded which). This rearrangement joins TRBV5-1 to TRBJ1-4; 11 nucleotides align to TRBD1. The sequence was collected from a man aged 35 to 55 who had been exposed to COVID-19. As DNA, the CDR3 is TGCGCCAGCAGCAGGACAGGGGGCCTGGATGAAAAACTGTTTTTT. It codes for CASSRTGGLDEKLFF.